The 26 T cell receptor beta chains given below trace back to one sample, sequenced in a study of blood T cell repertoires in COVID-19. TCRdb's table, derived via immunoSEQ multiplex PCR, lists solely in-frame clones and lacks some. The data contain approximately 200,000 clones, approximately 80% of them singletons. The sequenced sample was peripheral blood. The receptors stem from an elderly woman with COVID-19, enrolled during active disease.

J is TRBJ2-5 and V is TRBV4-2; 7 bases fit TRBD1. After removal of 1 base from V and 4 bases from J, the junction contained 12 bases not matched to a gene. The CDR3 sequence is 17 residues long. The germline gives CDR1 LGHNA, CDR2 YNFKEQ. CDR3 DNA sequence: TGTGCCAGCAGCCAAGGAGGGTCGACAGGGAATATAGAGACCCAGTACTTC. It translates to CASSQGGSTGNIETQYF.

The chain has TRBV2 and TRBJ1-1; 8 nucleotides line up with TRBD1. This CDR3 has 14 amino acids. With V trimmed by 5 bases and J by 6 bases, 8 bases remained unmatched. CDR1 is SNHLY, CDR2 FYNNEI, per germline. CDR3 residues: CASSRNGQGSEAFF. DNA of the CDR3: TGTGCCAGCAGTCGAAATGGACAGGGCTCTGAAGCTTTCTTT.

The V gene is TRBV9, the J gene TRBJ1-6, with D possibly matching TRBD1 (5 bases). V was pared by 2 bases and J by 5 bases, with 8 bases between. Germline-derived CDR1 and CDR2 are SGDLS and YYNGEE. This CDR3 is 14 amino acids long. This chain's CDR3 is CASSVAGNNSPLHF. The CDR3, as DNA: TGTGCCAGCAGCGTGGCAGGGAATAATTCACCCCTCCACTTT. Full variable domain (missing parts from reference TRBV9 and TRBJ1-6): DSGVTQTPKHLITATGQRVTLRCSPRSGDLSVYWYQQSLDQGLQFLIQYYNGEERAKGNILERFSAQQFPDLHSELNLSSLELGDSALYFCASSVAGNNSPLHFGNGTRLTVT.

The rearrangement joins TRBV19 to TRBJ1-3; D call uncertain. The CDR3 extends over 13 amino acids. Trimming cost V 6 bases and J 4 bases, with 10 bases left between them. Germline V lookup: CDR1 LNHDA, CDR2 SQIVND (reference sequence). The CDR3 DNA sequence: TGTGCCAGTAGGTCGGAGCCCGGAAACACCATATATTTT. Amino acid sequence: CASRSEPGNTIYF. The full variable domain, its missing parts supplied by reference TRBV19 and TRBJ1-3, is DGGITQSPKYLFRKEGQNVTLSCEQNLNHDAMYWYRQDPGQGLRLIYYSQIVNDFQKGDIAEGYSVSREKKESFPLTVTSAQKNPTAFYLCASRSEPGNTIYFGEGSWLTVV.

The chain recombines TRBV3-1 (or the pseudogene TRBV3-2) with TRBJ1-2; 9 bases map to TRBD1. Looked up from germline, CDR1 is LGHDT and CDR2 is YNNKEL (reference sequence). The V gene end was trimmed by 4 bases and the J gene end by 7 bases; junction bases not matched to a gene: 4. This CDR3 comprises 13 residues. CDR3 bases: TGTGCCAGCAGCCTAGAGGACAGGGGTGGCTACACCTTC. This gives the protein CASSLEDRGGYTF.

V usage is TRBV2 and J usage is TRBJ2-7; 9 bases agree with TRBD1. This CDR3 has 14 residues. V lost 6 bases, J lost 2 bases, and 5 bases stayed unmatched. Germline V gene data show CDR1 as SNHLY and CDR2 as FYNNEI. The CDR3 sequence is CASRGTGNTYEQYV. In nucleotides, the CDR3 is TGTGCCAGCAGGGGGACAGGGAACACCTACGAGCAGTACGTC.

This clone was detected only a few times. The rearrangement uses TRBV9 and TRBJ2-2; 9 nucleotides match TRBD2. Germline loops: CDR1 SGDLS, CDR2 YYNGEE. V was clipped by 3 bases and J by 8 bases; unmatched bases: 8. The CDR3 extends over 15 amino acids. CDR3 amino acids: CASSAPTTSGGELFF. As DNA, the CDR3 is TGTGCCAGCAGCGCCCCTACTACTAGCGGGGGGGAGCTGTTTTTT.

The chain employs TRBV7-2 and TRBJ2-2; no definite D call. CDR3 length equals 14 residues. V dropped 4 bases and J dropped 6 bases, with 12 bases sitting between them. The germline gives CDR1 SGHTA, CDR2 FQGNSA. DNA of the CDR3: TGTGCCAGCAGCTCGATTCCATCGGCCGGGGAGCTGTTTTTT. Protein product: CASSSIPSAGELFF.

The chain carries TRBV19 and TRBJ2-5; 10 bases are shared with TRBD1. The CDR3 is 15 amino acids. The V segment lost 9 bases and the J segment 2 bases; nucleotides outside the gene matches: 9. Germline values: CDR1 LNHDA, CDR2 SQIVND (reference sequence). CDR3 in amino acids: CASRRDRGQQETQYF. The DNA of the CDR3 is TGTGCCAGCCGGAGGGACAGGGGACAACAAGAGACCCAGTACTTC.

A few counts support this clone. V usage is TRBV5-6 and J usage is TRBJ2-7; possibly TRBD1 for D (5 bases). The CDR3 extends over 15 amino acids. CDR1 and CDR2 (germline): SGHDT, YYEEEE. V was trimmed by 2 bases and J by 4 bases, leaving 16 bases between them. The CDR3 nucleotides are TGTGCCAGCAGCTTCATCACCGGCAAGGGGTACGAGCAGTACTTC. It encodes CASSFITGKGYEQYF.

The genes are TRBV10-3 and TRBJ2-3; perhaps TRBD1 as D (5 bases). Germline lookup yields CDR1 ENHRY and CDR2 SYGVKD. Trimming left V 4 bases short and J 2 bases short, with 13 bases between. The CDR3 totals 15 residues. The CDR3 DNA reads TGTGCCATCAGTGGAACACAGGAACCCACAGATACGCAGTATTTT. This codes for CAISGTQEPTDTQYF.

The chain combines TRBV2 with TRBJ2-5; 9 nucleotides line up with TRBD2. The CDR3 loop spans 15 amino acids. Trimming cost V 5 bases and J 3 bases; bases outside gene matches: 7. Germline V CDR1 and CDR2: SNHLY, FYNNEI. CDR3 in amino acids: CASSLAGVPEETQYF. In DNA form, the CDR3 reads TGTGCCAGCAGTTTAGCGGGGGTCCCGGAAGAGACCCAGTACTTC.

The chain recombines TRBV7-6 with TRBJ1-2, with D unclear. This CDR3 comprises 15 residues. V was trimmed by 1 base and J by 0 bases, leaving 9 bases between them. Germline V gives CDR1 SGHVS, CDR2 FNYEAQ. This CDR3 is CASSLVSGSNYGYTF. CDR3 sequence (DNA): TGTGCCAGCAGCTTAGTATCGGGATCTAACTATGGCTACACCTTC.

This clone was seen only a few times. The rearrangement uses TRBV29-1 and TRBJ1-3; D unresolved. The CDR3 has 12 amino acids. Germline CDR1 is SQVTM and CDR2 is ANQGSEA. Trimming pared 5 bases from V and 4 bases from J, leaving 9 bases between. Here the CDR3 DNA reads TGCAGCGTTCTTGGGAGGGGAAACACCATATATTTT. This translates into CSVLGRGNTIYF.

J is TRBJ1-2 and V is TRBV11-2; D is possibly TRBD1 (5 bases). The CDR3 has 15 amino acids. Germline loops: CDR1 SGHAT, CDR2 FQNNGV. V gave up 1 base and J gave up 8 bases, with 17 bases separating them. The CDR3 nucleotides are TGTGCCAGCAGCTTAGGGGTGGGGCAGGGCTACGGCTACACCTTC. Protein product: CASSLGVGQGYGYTF.

The chain combines TRBV18 with TRBJ2-5, with D tentatively TRBD2 (5 bases). There are 12 residues in the CDR3. The germline CDR1 and CDR2 sequences are KGHSH and LQKENI. The ends were cut back, 4 bases at V and 2 bases at J, with 5 bases in the middle. The CDR3 DNA sequence: TGTGCCAGCTCACAGCGGCAAGAGACCCAGTACTTC. As protein: CASSQRQETQYF.

This clone showed up just once. V and J are TRBV11-2 and TRBJ2-5, with D maybe TRBD1 (5 bases). The CDR3 runs 14 residues. Trimming cost V 5 bases and J 1 base, with 11 bases left between them. Per the germline V gene, CDR1 is SGHAT and CDR2 is FQNNGV. The CDR3 bases are TGTGCCAGCAGCGCGCGACAGTTCCAAGAGACCCAGTACTTC. This sequence encodes CASSARQFQETQYF.

The rearrangement links TRBV29-1 to TRBJ2-1; 12 bases are shared with TRBD1. J gave up 3 bases and V 7 bases, and 4 bases lay outside the gene matches. The CDR3 sequence is 14 residues long. Germline-derived CDR1 and CDR2 are SQVTM and ANQGSEA. CDR3 amino acids: CSAGQGAVYNEQFF. The CDR3 DNA reads as TGCAGCGCGGGACAGGGGGCAGTCTACAATGAGCAGTTCTTC.

This rearrangement joins TRBV5-8 to TRBJ1-6, with a possible D match to TRBD1 (6 bases). Germline V gene sequence: CDR1 SGHTS, CDR2 YDEGEE. Trimming removed 2 bases at V and 9 bases at J, with 12 bases between. The CDR3 extends over 14 amino acids. CDR3 amino acids: CASSFKGDGSPLHF. Here the CDR3 DNA reads TGTGCCAGCAGCTTTAAGGGGGACGGTTCACCCCTCCACTTT. The variable domain in full, completed from reference TRBV5-8 and TRBJ1-6, reads EAGVTQSPTHLIKTRGQQATLRCSPISGHTSVYWYQQALGLGLQFLLWYDEGEERNRGNFPPRFSGRQFPNYSSELNVNALELEDSALYLCASSFKGDGSPLHFGNGTRLTVT.

The chain carries TRBV5-1 and TRBJ2-3; 10 bases line up with TRBD2. J lost 0 bases, V lost 0 bases, and 7 bases had no gene match. The germline V gene has CDR1 SGHRS and CDR2 YFSETQ. The CDR3 consists of 18 residues. The CDR3 here is CASSLEASGGASTDTQYF. The CDR3 DNA is TGCGCCAGCAGCTTGGAAGCTAGCGGGGGTGCTAGCACAGATACGCAGTATTTT.

This clone has only one observation. The CDR3 coding sequence is TGTGCCAGCAGCCGGGGTGGGGGGGGAAGACAGCCCCAGCATTTT. Translation: CASSRGGGGRQPQHF. The chain employs TRBV6-5 and TRBJ1-5, with a possible D match to TRBD1 (5 bases). Germline V lookup: CDR1 MNHEY, CDR2 SVGAGI. Trimming took 6 bases from V and 7 from J, leaving 19 bases between them. The length of the CDR3 is 15 residues.

The chain couples TRBV6-1 to TRBJ2-5; 8 positions match TRBD2. Germline V CDR1 and CDR2: MNHNS, SASEGT. This CDR3 has 17 residues. The V gene end was trimmed by 2 bases and the J gene end by 2 bases; junction bases not matched to a gene: 10. DNA of the CDR3: TGTGCCAGCAGTGAAAATGCGGCGGGGGGACCTCAAGAGACCCAGTACTTC. This codes for CASSENAAGGPQETQYF.

The chain links TRBV21-1 to TRBJ1-4; the DNA was not used to check the table's D call, TRBD1. TRBV21-1 is marked as a pseudogene. CDR3 size: 17 residues. CDR3 sequence reads: CASSEGTGVVTNEKLFF. CDR3 coding DNA: TGTGCCAGCAGCGAGGGGACAGGGGTCGTGACTAATGAAAAACTGTTTTTT.

The rearrangement uses TRBV6-5 and TRBJ1-2; 10 bases agree with TRBD1. Germline assignment: CDR1 MNHEY and CDR2 SVGAGI. With 2 bases clipped from V and 4 bases from J, the junction kept 4 bases outside the gene matches. The CDR3 covers 15 residues. The CDR3 loop reads CASSYRDRGLYGYTF. In DNA form, the CDR3 reads TGTGCCAGCAGTTACAGGGACAGGGGACTCTATGGCTACACCTTC.

The rearrangement uses TRBV7-2 and TRBJ1-5; 8 bases match TRBD1. Germline V gives CDR1 SGHTA, CDR2 FQGNSA. The CDR3 contains 15 residues. V trimming: 4 bases; J trimming: 6 bases; junction bases outside the gene matches: 8. The CDR3 reads CASSSGQGGGQPQHF. The CDR3 DNA reads as TGTGCCAGCAGCTCAGGACAGGGAGGCGGTCAGCCCCAGCATTTT.

The V gene is TRBV7-3, the J gene TRBJ2-3; possible D gene TRBD2, 6 bases. Trimming stripped 2 bases from V and 5 bases from J, with 17 bases between. The CDR3 loop spans 16 amino acids. Germline values: CDR1 SGHTA, CDR2 FQGTGA. For the CDR3, the DNA is TGTGCCAGCAGCTTATACCGGGGACGAGCGGGAGATACGCAGTATTTT. Translation gives CASSLYRGRAGDTQYF.